This entry lists 21 T cell receptor beta chains sequenced from one sample in a study of post-analysis software for immune sequencing data. The TCR beta cDNA libraries carried unique molecular identifiers. In TCRdb, the PCR reads were re-called with MiXCR into one record per CDR3 protein. Here the sample spans about 400,000 distinct CDR3 sequences, around 33% being singletons. These receptors have no identified antigens. General study findings and limits: The study found TRBV5-6, TRBV5-1 and TRBV20-1 among roughly 5 TRBV segments more frequent in patients than controls.

Specimen: blood. Receptor source: a girl aged 5 to 17 with multiple sclerosis.

The rearrangement links TRBV12-3 or TRBV12-4 to TRBJ2-7; 9 positions agree with TRBD2. V was pared by 6 bases and J by 5 bases, with 11 bases of the junction left unmatched. The CDR3 sequence is 15 residues long. The CDR3, as DNA: TGTGCCAGCAGCTCGGGGACTAGCCTCGCCAACGAGCAGTACTTC. Amino acids: CASSSGTSLANEQYF.

This clonotype was detected a few times. The V and J genes are TRBV6-1 and TRBJ2-7; no firm D call. V shed 2 bases and J shed 1 base, with 9 bases lying between them. Looked up from germline, CDR1 is MNHNS and CDR2 is SASEGT. The CDR3 has 14 amino acids. CDR3 DNA sequence: TGTGCCAGCAGTGAAACTTCGATTTCCTACGAGCAGTACTTC. This translates into CASSETSISYEQYF.

In regard to this clonotype: Mismatch with germline at one junction end may stem from a read error. The CDR3 DNA reads TGTGCCAGCAGCTTAAGGAGGGAGAGGAACACTGGAGCTTTCTTT. Its translation: CASSLRRERNTGAFF. The chain uses TRBV7-2 and TRBJ1-1, with D unclear. This CDR3 contains 15 residues. CDR1 SGHTA and CDR2 FQGNSA come from the germline V gene.

This sequence joins TRBV29-1 and TRBJ2-5, with unresolved D. The germline gives CDR1 SQVTM, CDR2 ANQGSEA. Between the trimmed V and J ends, which lost 5 bases and 7 bases, there was a span of 8 bases. The CDR3 consists of 10 residues. CDR3 amino acids: CSVFRGTQYF. The CDR3 bases are TGCAGCGTTTTTCGCGGGACCCAGTACTTC.

The genes are TRBV5-5 and TRBJ1-2, with no clear D. V lost 3 bases and J 4 bases, leaving 7 bases between the germline ends. CDR3 length: 12 amino acids. Per germline, CDR1 SGHKS and CDR2 YYEKEE (reference sequence). The CDR3: CASSWNSYGYTF. The CDR3 DNA follows: TGTGCCAGCAGCTGGAACTCCTATGGCTACACCTTC.

The rearrangement links TRBV20-1 to TRBJ2-4, with 8 nucleotides matching TRBD2. The tail of the sequence fits TRBJ2-5 better, so the J call may be wrong. Germline V lookup: CDR1 DFQATT, CDR2 SNEGSKA (reference sequence). The CDR3 extends over 14 amino acids. CDR3 sequence: CSASPQSGGETQYF. CDR3 nucleotide sequence: TGCAGTGCTAGTCCCCAGAGCGGGGGTGAGACCCAGTACTTC.

This clonotype was detected a few times. An end of the junction does not agree with germline; a read error may underlie this. V is TRBV12-3 or TRBV12-4 and J is TRBJ2-4; the D gene is possibly TRBD2 (5 bases). The CDR3 spans 16 residues. The CDR3 protein is CASSSQGLATKNIQYF. DNA of the CDR3: TGTGCCAGCAGCTCCCAAGGACTCGCTACCAAGAACATTCAGTACTTC.

This chain connects TRBV7-9 to TRBJ2-7; D not certain. Germline V gene sequence: CDR1 SEHNR, CDR2 FQNEAQ (reference sequence). The CDR3 length is 11 residues. The V end was cut by 4 bases, the J end by 3 bases, with 4 bases between. This CDR3 reads CASSSDYEQYF. The DNA of the CDR3 is TGTGCCAGCAGCTCGGACTACGAGCAGTACTTC.

The chain employs TRBV9 and TRBJ2-7; D gene unclear. V was pared by 0 bases and J by 3 bases, with 13 bases between. The CDR3 loop spans 15 amino acids. Germline lookup yields CDR1 SGDLS and CDR2 YYNGEE. In nucleotides, the CDR3 is TGTGCCAGCAGCGTAGCCTTCGGGCCGAACTACGAGCAGTACTTC. Protein sequence: CASSVAFGPNYEQYF.

This clonotype was counted a few times. This chain connects TRBV11-2 to TRBJ2-2; TRBD1 matches 11 bases. The V segment lost 6 bases and the J segment 2 bases; nucleotides outside the gene matches: 2. The CDR3 is made up of 15 amino acids. Germline V gives CDR1 SGHAT, CDR2 FQNNGV. CDR3 sequence reads: CASSRTGGNTGELFF. The CDR3 DNA sequence: TGTGCCAGCAGTCGGACAGGGGGCAACACCGGGGAGCTGTTTTTT.

This clonotype showed up just once. This chain links TRBV7-9 with TRBJ2-7; TRBD1 aligns across 7 bases. Trimming removed 5 bases from V and 5 bases from J; junction bases left unmatched: 6. CDR1 and CDR2 from the germline V gene are SEHNR and FQNEAQ (reference sequence). This CDR3 region has 13 residues. CDR3 DNA: TGTGCCAGCAGCGCCCAAGGACAGGACGAGCAGTACTTC. Translated, it gives CASSAQGQDEQYF.

The rearrangement uses TRBV7-9 and TRBJ2-5; 9 positions match TRBD2. Trimming took 3 bases from V and 0 from J; bases not matched to a gene: 5. CDR1 and CDR2 from the germline V gene are SEHNR and FQNEAQ (reference sequence). The CDR3 is made up of 16 amino acids. Here the CDR3 reads CASSFLSSGDQETQYF. The CDR3 DNA sequence: TGTGCCAGCAGCTTTCTGTCTAGCGGGGACCAAGAGACCCAGTACTTC.

The V gene is TRBV2, the J gene TRBJ2-7, with D perhaps assigned TRBD1 or TRBD2 (6 bases each). CDR1 is SNHLY, CDR2 FYNNEI, per germline. V dropped 6 bases and J dropped 5 bases, with 23 bases sitting between them. The CDR3 spans 16 residues. DNA of the CDR3: TGTGCCAGCAGGATACCCACGGGGGCTGCAGGGGACGAGCAGTACTTC. It translates to CASRIPTGAAGDEQYF.

The chain employs TRBV4-3 and TRBJ2-5; possibly TRBD2 for D (5 bases). CDR3 length: 15 amino acids. Trimming shortened V by 0 bases and J by 3 bases, and 11 bases separated the two germline ends. CDR1 is LGHNA and CDR2 is YSLEER in the germline V gene. The CDR3 region has the DNA TGCGCCAGCAGCCAAGAAAGTTCCGGGAAAGAGACCCAGTACTTC. The encoded protein is CASSQESSGKETQYF.

CDR3 region: CASGRGDSGSPLHF. Written as DNA, the CDR3 is TGTGCCAGCGGCAGGGGGGATAGCGGTTCACCCCTCCACTTT. This sequence joins TRBV12-3 or TRBV12-4 and TRBJ1-6; 7 bases fit TRBD1. This CDR3 has 14 residues. Losses at the gene ends were 8 bases for V and 9 bases for J; bases not matched to a gene: 10.

The chain joins TRBV20-1 to TRBJ1-3; D ambiguous. The ends were cut back, 4 bases at V and 0 bases at J, with 16 bases in the middle. The CDR3 is 16 residues long. Per germline, CDR1 DFQATT and CDR2 SNEGSKA (reference sequence). The CDR3 region is CSATTTTESSGNTIYF. CDR3 DNA sequence: TGCAGTGCTACTACTACGACGGAGAGCTCTGGAAACACCATATATTTT.

Ten or more counts support this clonotype. CDR3 bases: TGCGCCAGCAGCTTCGGACTAGCGGTTGCCTACGAGCAGTACTTC. It is translated as CASSFGLAVAYEQYF. V gene TRBV5-1 combines with J gene TRBJ2-7, with 10 bases aligning to TRBD2. CDR3 length: 15 residues. Germline assignment: CDR1 SGHRS and CDR2 YFSETQ. V gave up 2 bases and J gave up 2 bases; unmatched junction bases: 4.

The table lists this clonotype with a few counts. The chain couples TRBV6-5 to TRBJ1-5; 10 bases are shared with TRBD1. Germline V gene lookup returns CDR1 MNHEY and CDR2 SVGAGI. V gave up 8 bases and J gave up 5 bases; unmatched junction bases: 6. The CDR3 has 14 residues. The CDR3 sequence: CASQRDRGDQPQHF. CDR3 nucleotides: TGTGCCAGCCAACGGGACAGGGGAGATCAGCCCCAGCATTTT.

The rearrangement uses TRBV7-6 and TRBJ2-7; D ambiguous. Germline V gene sequence: CDR1 SGHVS, CDR2 FNYEAQ. This CDR3 comprises 14 residues. V gave up 3 bases and J gave up 3 bases, with 12 bases separating them. This CDR3 is CASSLGSNFYEQYF. CDR3 sequence (DNA): TGTGCCAGCAGCTTGGGCAGCAACTTCTACGAGCAGTACTTC.

The gene calls are TRBV5-1 and TRBJ2-3; TRBD2 aligns across 13 bases. J was trimmed by 4 bases and V by 5 bases; bases with no gene match: 10. The germline V gene encodes CDR1 SGHRS and CDR2 YFSETQ. The length of the CDR3 is 17 residues. In nucleotides, the CDR3 is TGCGCCAGCAGTTCGGGACTAGCGGGGACGTTGCCAGATACGCAGTATTTT. It encodes CASSSGLAGTLPDTQYF.

The chain recombines TRBV25-1 with TRBJ2-7, with 12 bases fitting TRBD1. Germline values: CDR1 MGHDK, CDR2 SYGVNS. V lost 7 bases, J lost 4 bases, and 5 bases stayed unmatched. The CDR3 totals 14 residues. Here the CDR3 reads CASTGTGGLYEQYF. The CDR3 coding sequence is TGTGCCAGCACCGGGACAGGGGGCCTGTACGAGCAGTACTTC.